One TCR beta chain is described in this entry. Recruits, aged roughly 18 to 95 years, lived in 25 or so US areas. Categorization into cohorts depended on clinical history that participants reported. Sequencing was performed with immunoSEQ multiplex PCR; in TCRdb, only in-frame clones are kept and a portion is missing. The sample holds about 210,000 clones; 65% to 85% are singletons and the top ten take approximately 4.3%. This entry is derived from a study of blood T cell repertoires in COVID-19. At the level of the study: Samples of COVID-19 (acute and convalescent) were obtained from the United States, Italy and Spain. The analysed material was cDNA or gDNA that came from T cells, B-cell-depleted T cells, or PBMCs.

Germline CDR1 and CDR2: MNHNS and SASEGT. The CDR3 spans 12 residues. The V end lost 2 bases, the J end lost 5 bases, and 6 bases lay between the germline ends. This TCR derives from a young man with acute COVID-19. Source material: PBMCs or T cells enriched from blood (not recorded which). The chain carries TRBV6-1 and TRBJ1-2; D call uncertain. In DNA form, the CDR3 reads TGTGCCAGCAGTGAACAGGTTTATGGCTACACCTTC. Its translation: CASSEQVYGYTF.